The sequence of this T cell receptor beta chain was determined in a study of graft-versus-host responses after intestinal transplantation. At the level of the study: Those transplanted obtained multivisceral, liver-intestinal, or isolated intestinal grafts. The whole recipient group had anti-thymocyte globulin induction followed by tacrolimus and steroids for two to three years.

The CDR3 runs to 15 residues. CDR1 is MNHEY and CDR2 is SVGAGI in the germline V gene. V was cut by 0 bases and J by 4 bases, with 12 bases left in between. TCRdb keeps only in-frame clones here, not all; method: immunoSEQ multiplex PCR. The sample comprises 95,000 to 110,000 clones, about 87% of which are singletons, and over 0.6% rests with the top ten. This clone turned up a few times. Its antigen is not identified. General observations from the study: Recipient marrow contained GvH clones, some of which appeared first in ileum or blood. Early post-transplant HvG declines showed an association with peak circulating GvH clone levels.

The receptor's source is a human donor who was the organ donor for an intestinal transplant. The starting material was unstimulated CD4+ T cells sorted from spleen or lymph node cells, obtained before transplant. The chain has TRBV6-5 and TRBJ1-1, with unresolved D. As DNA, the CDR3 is TGTGCCAGCAGTTACTCCAGGCAGATAGGCACTGAAGCTTTCTTT. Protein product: CASSYSRQIGTEAFF.